The entry that follows covers one T cell receptor (beta chain) sequence. This sample was taken from a study of blood T cells in healthy people across ages. The length of the CDR3 is 15 residues. CDR1 and CDR2 (germline): SGHRS, YFSETQ. J gave up 6 bases and V 4 bases, and 12 bases lay outside the gene matches. Collection of 9.5 to 10 milliliters of peripheral blood was performed for each donor. RNA extraction gave at least 5 micrograms of total RNA per sample. PCR was performed a second time for roughly 7 to 12 cycles using a sample-barcoded 5' primer and a J-beta primer mix. Each CDR3 protein gets one entry after TCRdb re-called the 5' RACE reads with MiXCR. This repertoire shows about 1.8 million distinct CDR3 sequences, 40% to 55% found once; its top ten account for approximately 2.1%.

The sequenced sample was blood. The sequence came from a woman in her 40s in good health. The V call is TRBV5-1, the J call TRBJ2-5; 7 nucleotides match TRBD1. CDR3 region: CASSQNSDRMQTQYF. As DNA, the CDR3 is TGCGCCAGCAGCCAAAACTCGGACAGGATGCAGACCCAGTACTTC.